A single sample gave rise to the 26 T cell receptor beta chains below, sequenced in a study of response to subunit inactivated influenza vaccine. TCRdb used MiXCR to reprocess the RT-PCR reads, holding one entry per CDR3 protein. The sample holds some 160,000 distinct CDR3 sequences; 11% are singletons and the top ten take around 12%. The sequences come from non-naive T cells sorted from PBMCs, collected 40 to 50 days after vaccination. The receptors shown here come from a middle-aged man who received an inactivated influenza vaccine.

This clonotype turned up a few times. J is TRBJ2-7 and V is TRBV7-2; weak D call: TRBD2 (6 bases). The V end lost 3 bases, the J end lost 0 bases, and 9 bases lay between the germline ends. The CDR3 runs to 14 residues. Germline V lookup: CDR1 SGHTA, CDR2 FQGNSA. CDR3 in amino acids: CASSLDYLSYEQYF. The CDR3 nucleotides are TGTGCCAGCAGCTTGGACTACCTCTCCTACGAGCAGTACTTC.

Details on this clonotype: Germline is not matched at one junction end, which may reflect a read error. This chain uses TRBV6-2 or TRBV6-3 with TRBJ2-7; 11 bases are a match to TRBD1. Germline assignment: CDR1 MNHEY and CDR2 SVGEGT. This CDR3 has 12 residues. The CDR3 sequence: CASSAGQGDPDF. The CDR3 DNA sequence: TGTGCCAGCAGTGCGGGACAGGGGGACCCCGACTTC.

In this sample, this clonotype turned up a few times. This rearrangement joins TRBV4-1 to TRBJ1-6; D is unclear. Germline CDR1 MGHRA, CDR2 YSYEKL. The CDR3 runs to 13 residues. V was trimmed by 5 bases and J by 6 bases, leaving 8 bases between them. The CDR3: CASSSQVNSPLHF. CDR3 DNA sequence: TGCGCCAGCAGCTCCCAGGTTAATTCACCCCTCCACTTT.

This clonotype has a handful of counts. The CDR3, as DNA: TGTGCCAGCAGTTTTGGGACGGGCTTTCGCGGTGGCTACACCTTC. It is translated as CASSFGTGFRGGYTF. The genes are TRBV28 and TRBJ1-2; TRBD1 might be the D (5 bases). The CDR3 covers 15 residues. Germline V gives CDR1 MDHEN, CDR2 SYDVKM. Deletions cut 3 bases from V and 7 bases from J, with 18 bases between.

The genes are TRBV9 and TRBJ2-4; D remains ambiguous. CDR3 length equals 14 residues. Trimming stripped 0 bases from V and 4 bases from J, with 8 bases between. Germline loops: CDR1 SGDLS, CDR2 YYNGEE. CDR3 DNA: TGTGCCAGCAGCGTAGGAGGACGGAAAAACATTCAGTACTTC. Amino acids: CASSVGGRKNIQYF.

This chain uses TRBV4-3 with TRBJ2-7; the D is unclear. The germline V gene encodes CDR1 LGHNA and CDR2 YSLEER. V lost 0 bases and J 1 base, leaving 10 bases between the germline ends. This CDR3 spans 15 amino acids. CDR3 coding DNA: TGCGCCAGCAGCCAAGATTGGCAGTCATCCTACGAGCAGTACTTC. Its protein is CASSQDWQSSYEQYF.

This clonotype was detected only a few times. The J gene is TRBJ1-2, the V gene TRBV6-1; D call uncertain. From germline, CDR1 is MNHNS and CDR2 SASEGT. The length of the CDR3 is 13 residues. Trimming removed 2 bases at V and 8 bases at J, with 12 bases between. For the CDR3, the DNA is TGTGCCAGCAGTGAATCGTTTGGGCTAGGCTACACCTTC. Residues: CASSESFGLGYTF.

In this sample, this clonotype turned up a few times. The V call is TRBV10-3, the J call TRBJ2-1; D ambiguous. The germline V gene encodes CDR1 ENHRY and CDR2 SYGVKD. Trimming left V 8 bases short and J 5 bases short, with 19 bases between. This CDR3 has 15 amino acids. CDR3 sequence reads: CAISIGVNRNNEQFF. The CDR3 bases are TGTGCCATCTCTATCGGTGTTAATCGTAACAATGAGCAGTTCTTC.

The table lists this clonotype with many counts. J is TRBJ1-4 and V is TRBV12-3 or TRBV12-4; D ambiguous. The CDR3 sequence is 12 residues long. Deletions cut 7 bases from V and 8 bases from J, with 11 bases between. The CDR3 DNA reads TGTGCCAGCACGGGATTGGAGGAAAAACTGTTTTTT. It codes for CASTGLEEKLFF.

The chain links TRBV6-2 or TRBV6-3 to TRBJ2-1, with 7 nucleotides matching TRBD2. V shed 8 bases and J 7 bases; nucleotides not matched to a gene: 8. In germline, CDR1 is MNHEY, CDR2 SVGEGT. CDR3 length: 13 amino acids. The CDR3 DNA sequence: TGTGCCAGCCTTGGCGGGAGCTGGAATGAGCAGTTCTTC. Encoded protein: CASLGGSWNEQFF.

This clonotype was seen a few times. The chain employs TRBV20-1 and TRBJ2-5; TRBD2 agrees at 8 bases. This CDR3 is built from 13 residues. V lost 2 bases to trimming and J lost 7 bases; unmatched junction nucleotides: 6. The germline CDR1 and CDR2 sequences are DFQATT and SNEGSKA (reference sequence). The CDR3 sequence: CSARPGGAGTQYF. DNA of the CDR3: TGCAGTGCTAGACCCGGGGGGGCCGGGACCCAGTACTTC.

The gene calls are TRBV5-1 and TRBJ2-7; 15 bases agree with TRBD2. The CDR3 sequence is 18 residues long. CDR1 and CDR2 from the germline V gene are SGHRS and YFSETQ. The V segment lost 4 bases and the J segment 6 bases; nucleotides outside the gene matches: 14. CDR3 sequence (DNA): TGCGCCAGCAGCCTAACAACCGGACTAGCGGGAGGGCCTGTCGAGCAGTACTTC. Amino acid sequence: CASSLTTGLAGGPVEQYF.

The rearrangement joins TRBV7-2 to TRBJ2-3; 7 bases align to TRBD1. CDR1 and CDR2 (germline): SGHTA, FQGNSA. V lost 5 bases to trimming and J lost 4 bases; unmatched junction nucleotides: 6. This CDR3 has 14 amino acids. CDR3 bases: TGTGCCAGCAGCCTCGTAGGGGGCCCAGATACGCAGTATTTT. It is translated as CASSLVGGPDTQYF.

To note about this clonotype: This sequence may be a read error, since a much larger clone differs from it by one base. J is TRBJ1-1 and V is TRBV4-2; no reliable D call. This CDR3 is built from 15 residues. Germline V gene sequence: CDR1 LGHNA, CDR2 YNFKEQ. Trimming removed 2 bases at V and 1 base at J, with 11 bases between. CDR3 protein: CASSQLGRTNTEAFF. CDR3 nucleotide sequence: TGTGCCAGCAGCCAACTCGGACGGACGAACACTGAAGCTTTCTTT.

This clonotype was detected only a few times. In DNA form, the CDR3 reads TGTGCCTGGAGTACGGCAGGGACAGTAAAGTACTATGGCTACACCTTC. Its translation: CAWSTAGTVKYYGYTF. The rearrangement joins TRBV30 to TRBJ1-2; TRBD1 matches at 7 bases. In germline, CDR1 is GTSNPN, CDR2 SVGIG (reference sequence). With 2 bases clipped from V and 3 bases from J, the junction kept 12 bases outside the gene matches. This CDR3 contains 16 residues.

This clonotype was seen only a few times. This chain joins TRBV4-3 and TRBJ2-2, with D unclear. CDR3 length equals 16 residues. Trimming took 5 bases from V and 0 from J, leaving 13 bases between them. The germline V gene encodes CDR1 LGHNA and CDR2 YSLEER. The CDR3: CASSAEPGANTGELFF. CDR3 DNA sequence: TGCGCCAGCAGCGCCGAACCGGGCGCGAACACCGGGGAGCTGTTTTTT.

This clonotype has at least ten counts. The chain joins TRBV7-8 to TRBJ2-1, with 7 positions matching TRBD1. This CDR3 is 17 amino acids long. Germline V gives CDR1 SGHVS, CDR2 FQNEAQ. V lost 1 base to trimming and J lost 10 bases; unmatched junction nucleotides: 16. The CDR3 region has the DNA TGTGCCAGCAGCTTAGGATCGACGGGACAGACTTACAGGGAGCAGTTCTTC. Residues: CASSLGSTGQTYREQFF.

J is TRBJ2-5 and V is TRBV7-2; D remains ambiguous. With 5 bases removed from V and 5 bases from J, the gap between germline ends came to 15 bases. CDR3 length: 14 residues. Germline V gives CDR1 SGHTA, CDR2 FQGNSA. CDR3 in DNA: TGTGCCAGCAGCCGTACTTACGCTGGGGAGACCCAGTACTTC. Residues: CASSRTYAGETQYF.

The J gene is TRBJ1-3, the V gene TRBV6-2 or TRBV6-3, with D possibly TRBD1 on 6 matching bases. The V end was cut by 6 bases, the J end by 3 bases, with 12 bases between. The CDR3 consists of 14 residues. The V gene's germline CDR1 is MNHEY and CDR2 SVGEGT. The DNA of the CDR3 is TGTGCCAGCAGACGTCAGGGGAATGGAAACACCATATATTTT. The encoded protein is CASRRQGNGNTIYF.

V gene TRBV27 combines with J gene TRBJ2-2; no reliable D call. Trimming took off 5 bases at V and 5 bases at J, with 12 bases between the two ends. Germline V gene data show CDR1 as MNHEY and CDR2 as SMNVEV (reference sequence). The CDR3 spans 14 residues. CDR3 in amino acids: CASSHGFYTGELFF. The DNA of the CDR3 is TGTGCCAGCAGTCATGGGTTTTATACCGGGGAGCTGTTTTTT.

This chain connects TRBV5-4 to TRBJ1-1; possibly TRBD1 for D (6 bases). This CDR3 comprises 11 residues. In germline, CDR1 is SGHNT, CDR2 YYREEE (reference sequence). Trimming removed 5 bases at V and 12 bases at J, with 14 bases between. In DNA, the CDR3 is TGTGCCAGCAGAGGCAGGGGTCTGCCTTTCTTT. Its protein product is CASRGRGLPFF.

This clonotype has ten or more counts. The chain recombines TRBV5-1 with TRBJ2-1; D remains ambiguous. Trimming shortened V by 4 bases and J by 9 bases, and 8 bases separated the two germline ends. Germline CDR1 SGHRS, CDR2 YFSETQ. This CDR3 comprises 11 residues. CDR3 nucleotides: TGCGCCAGCAGCATAGGCGCTGAGCAGTTCTTC. Protein sequence: CASSIGAEQFF.

V gene TRBV7-2 combines with J gene TRBJ2-3; D tentatively reads TRBD1 or TRBD2 (6 bases each). The length of the CDR3 is 15 residues. Germline CDR1 and CDR2: SGHTA and FQGNSA. The V and J ends lost 5 bases and 0 bases respectively, with 12 bases between them. This CDR3 is CASSPGATSTDTQYF. CDR3 DNA: TGTGCCAGCAGCCCGGGGGCAACTAGCACAGATACGCAGTATTTT.

This clonotype was detected many times. The gene calls are TRBV11-3 and TRBJ2-4; TRBD1 matches at 8 bases. The CDR3 is made up of 16 amino acids. Losses at the gene ends were 5 bases for V and 5 bases for J; bases not matched to a gene: 11. Looked up from germline, CDR1 is SGHNT and CDR2 is YENEEA. This CDR3 reads CASSRATGQGQNIQYF. CDR3 nucleotides: TGTGCCAGCAGCCGGGCTACTGGACAGGGCCAAAACATTCAGTACTTC. Looking up the rest from reference TRBV11-3 and TRBJ2-4 gives the full variable domain: EAGVVQSPRYKIIEKKQPVAFWCNPISGHNTLYWYLQNLGQGPELLIRYENEEAVDDSQLPKDRFSAERLKGVDSTLKIQPAELGDSAVYLCASSRATGQGQNIQYFGAGTRLSVL.

This clonotype was counted many times. V is TRBV7-6 and J is TRBJ2-6; no firm D call. There are 18 residues in the CDR3. V lost 1 base to trimming and J lost 2 bases, with 15 bases between them. Germline assignment: CDR1 SGHVS and CDR2 FNYEAQ. CDR3 in amino acids: CASSLERSGSAGANVLTF. The DNA of the CDR3 is TGTGCCAGCAGCTTAGAGAGGTCGGGTAGTGCTGGGGCCAACGTCCTGACTTTC.

This clonotype was picked up many times. This chain connects TRBV27 to TRBJ2-7; 11 bases agree with TRBD2. The ends lost 3 bases at V and 3 bases at J; junction bases unmatched: 4. CDR3 length: 15 amino acids. In germline, CDR1 is MNHEY, CDR2 SMNVEV (reference sequence). CDR3 loop: CASSFVSGRGYEQYF. In DNA, the CDR3 is TGTGCCAGCAGTTTCGTTAGCGGGAGGGGCTACGAGCAGTACTTC.